The present T cell receptor (beta chain) was sequenced within a study of early T cells in non-severe SARS-CoV-2 infection. As for the study in general: RNA in bulk from unsorted whole blood was sequenced, and chains were unpaired. Study-level points and caveats: Using VDJdb, the matching emphasized anti-spike CD8 responses while missing private and CD4 specificities.

V was shortened by 3 bases and J by 6 bases, with 16 bases between the two germline ends. The CDR3 loop spans 15 amino acids. Germline values: CDR1 SGHTA, CDR2 FQGTGA. In the library, individual cDNA molecules carried attached unique molecular identifiers. TCRdb re-called the 5' RACE reads with MiXCR, one entry per CDR3 protein. The table lists over 55,000 distinct CDR3 sequences, around 13% of them singletons. Of note for this clonotype: Its antigen remains unknown.

Sequenced input: whole blood. The V gene is TRBV7-3, the J gene TRBJ2-3; D perhaps matches TRBD2 (6 bases). The receptor was derived from an adult who was a healthcare worker with PCR-confirmed SARS-CoV-2 infection or an uninfected control (not recorded which). CDR3 nucleotides: TGTGCCAGCAGCTTGGGGGGAAGCCACGGGGATACGCAGTATTTT. Encoded protein: CASSLGGSHGDTQYF.